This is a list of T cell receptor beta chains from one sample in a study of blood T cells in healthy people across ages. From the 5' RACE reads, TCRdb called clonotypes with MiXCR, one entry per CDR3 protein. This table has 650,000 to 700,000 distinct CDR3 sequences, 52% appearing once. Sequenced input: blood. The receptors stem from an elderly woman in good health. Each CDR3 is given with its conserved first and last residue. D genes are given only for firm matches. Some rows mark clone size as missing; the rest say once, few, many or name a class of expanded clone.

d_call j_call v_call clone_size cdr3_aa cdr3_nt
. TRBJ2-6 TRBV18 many CASSLGKANVLTF TGTGCCAGCTCACTTGGTAAGGCCAACGTCCTGACTTTC
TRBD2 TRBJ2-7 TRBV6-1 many CASREAGGFYEQYF TGTGCCAGCAGGGAGGCGGGGGGCTTTTACGAGCAGTACTTC
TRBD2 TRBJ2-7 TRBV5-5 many CASSWATGTSGTKQYF TGTGCCAGCAGCTGGGCCACTGGGACTAGCGGTACGAAGCAGTACTTC
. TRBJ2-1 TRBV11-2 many CASSTLGGAYNEQFF TGTGCCAGCAGCACCCTGGGAGGAGCGTACAATGAGCAGTTCTTC
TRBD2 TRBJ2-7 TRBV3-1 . CASSPEASGRLGEQYF TGTGCCAGCAGCCCAGAGGCAAGCGGGAGATTGGGCGAGCAGTACTTC
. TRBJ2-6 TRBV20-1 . CSARDGPVGSGANVLTF TGCAGTGCTAGAGATGGGCCGGTCGGCTCTGGGGCCAACGTCCTGACTTTC
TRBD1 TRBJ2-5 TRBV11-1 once CASRTGTGGKETQYF TGTGCCAGCAGGACCGGGACAGGGGGCAAGGAGACCCAGTACTTC
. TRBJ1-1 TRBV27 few CASRMDTEAFF TGTGCCAGCCGAATGGACACTGAAGCTTTCTTT
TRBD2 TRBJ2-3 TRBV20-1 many CSARDPIAGGITDTQYF TGCAGTGCTAGAGATCCGATAGCGGGGGGAATCACAGATACGCAGTATTTT
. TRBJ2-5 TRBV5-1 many CASDKNGLKGETQYF TGCGCCAGCGATAAAAATGGACTTAAAGGGGAGACCCAGTACTTC
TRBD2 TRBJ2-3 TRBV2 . CASSDGLATTDTQYF TGTGCCAGCAGTGATGGACTAGCTACCACAGATACGCAGTATTTT
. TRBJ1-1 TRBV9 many CASSLIEGMNTEAFF TGTGCCAGCAGCCTTATAGAGGGAATGAACACTGAAGCTTTCTTT
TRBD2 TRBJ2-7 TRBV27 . CASSPQGGLFNEQYF TGTGCCAGCAGTCCCCAGGGAGGGCTCTTCAACGAGCAGTACTTC
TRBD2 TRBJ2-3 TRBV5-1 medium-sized CASSWGTSGGDTQYF TGCGCCAGCAGCTGGGGGACTAGCGGGGGAGATACGCAGTATTTT
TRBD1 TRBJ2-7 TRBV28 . CASIPGTGGYEQYF TGTGCCAGCATCCCCGGGACAGGGGGCTACGAGCAGTACTTC
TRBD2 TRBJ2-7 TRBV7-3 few CASSCTSGDSYEQYF TGTGCCAGCAGTTGTACTAGCGGGGACTCCTACGAGCAGTACTTC
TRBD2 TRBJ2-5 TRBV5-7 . CASSRRTSGFQETQYF TGTGCCAGCAGCCGTCGTACTAGCGGGTTCCAAGAGACCCAGTACTTC
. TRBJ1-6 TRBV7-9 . CASSFPGMNSPLHF TGTGCCAGCAGCTTCCCAGGGATGAATTCACCCCTCCACTTT
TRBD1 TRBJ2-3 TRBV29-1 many CSVTGGTNTDTQYF TGCAGCGTAACAGGGGGGACAAACACAGATACGCAGTATTTT
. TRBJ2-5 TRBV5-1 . CASSRSGTRETQYF TGCGCCAGCAGCCGCAGCGGGACAAGAGAGACCCAGTACTTC
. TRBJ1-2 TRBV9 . CASSVRSGGYTF TGTGCCAGCAGCGTAAGATCGGGTGGCTACACCTTC
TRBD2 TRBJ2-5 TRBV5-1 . CASSLGGGLQETQYF TGCGCCAGCAGCTTGGGGGGGGGACTCCAAGAGACCCAGTACTTC
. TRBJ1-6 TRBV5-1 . CASSLYSPIRGSSYNSPLHF TGCGCCAGCAGCTTGTACTCGCCCATCCGCGGGAGCTCCTATAATTCACCCCTCCACTTT
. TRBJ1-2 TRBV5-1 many CASSMSGEGNYGYTF TGCGCCAGCAGCATGTCAGGGGAGGGTAACTATGGCTACACCTTC
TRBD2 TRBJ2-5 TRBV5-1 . CASRGSGTREETRYF TGCGCCAGCAGGGGATCCGGGACTAGGGAAGAGACCCGGTACTTC
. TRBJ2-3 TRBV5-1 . CASRLRDRTDTQYF TGCGCCAGCCGTCTCAGGGATAGGACAGATACGCAGTATTTT